These 21 T cell receptor beta chains share one sample of origin, sequenced in a study of CD8+CD57+ T cells in acquired aplastic anemia. The template for TCR beta VDJ and CDR3 sequence profiling was genomic DNA. TCRdb itself ran the reads through MiXCR, one entry per CDR3 protein. The table records hundreds of thousands of distinct CDR3 sequences, around 33% of them present only once. Flow cytometry had shown expanded CD8+CD57+ cells in the patients chosen for sequencing. Sequencing was done on a sample of sorted CD4+, CD8+, or CD8+CD57+ T cells (not recorded which) from PBMCs. All receptors derive from a human donor with aplastic anemia.

In its sample, this clonotype was seen many times. V is TRBV7-2 and J is TRBJ1-2; tentatively, D is TRBD1 (6 bases). Trimming took off 5 bases at V and 7 bases at J, with 20 bases between the two ends. The CDR3 length is 15 residues. Germline values: CDR1 SGHTA, CDR2 FQGNSA. In DNA, the CDR3 is TGTGCCAGCAGCCCACAGACAGGAGACCTCTCTGGCTACACCTTC. As protein: CASSPQTGDLSGYTF.

The genes are TRBV19 and TRBJ2-7, with a possible D match to TRBD1 (6 bases). The CDR3 spans 16 residues. The germline V gene has CDR1 LNHDA and CDR2 SQIVND (reference sequence). Trimming stripped 7 bases from V and 2 bases from J, with 21 bases between. As DNA, the CDR3 is TGTGCCAGTACGTCGGTTTTTGGGGGACAAGCCTACGAGCAGTACTTC. Translating it yields CASTSVFGGQAYEQYF.

Comment on this clonotype: At one end, the junction sequence differs from germline, possibly due to a read error. The genes are TRBV10-3 and TRBJ1-5; TRBD1 might be the D (5 bases). CDR3 length: 13 residues. Germline CDR1 is ENHRY and CDR2 is SYGVKD. CDR3 residues: CASSERGNQPQHF. The DNA for the CDR3 is TGTGCCAGCAGTGAACGGGGCAATCAGCCTCAGCATTTT.

This clonotype was counted between two and nine times. The chain links TRBV24-1 to TRBJ2-7; D call uncertain. This CDR3 is 11 amino acids long. Germline loops: CDR1 KGHDR, CDR2 SFDVKD. V was shortened by 10 bases and J by 9 bases, with 15 bases between the two germline ends. The DNA for the CDR3 is TGTGCCACTGAAGGGCTTCCCGGGCAGTACTTC. This gives the protein CATEGLPGQYF.

The CDR3 is CASSLEGHYNSPLHF. CDR3 DNA: TGTGCCAGCAGTTTAGAAGGACACTATAATTCACCCCTCCACTTT. The chain employs TRBV12-3 or TRBV12-4 and TRBJ1-6, with a tentative D call TRBD1 (5 bases). The CDR3 extends over 15 amino acids. The V and J ends lost 1 base and 3 bases respectively, with 7 bases between them.

This clonotype was seen repeatedly, ten times or more. This CDR3 reads CASSFPEETLSEAFF. The CDR3 DNA is TGTGCCAGCAGCTTCCCCGAGGAGACGCTATCTGAAGCTTTCTTT. This chain links TRBV7-3 with TRBJ1-1; D not resolved. Trimming cost V 3 bases and J 6 bases, with 17 bases left between them. CDR3 length: 15 residues. The germline V gene has CDR1 SGHTA and CDR2 FQGTGA.

This clonotype has at least ten counts. The V gene is TRBV5-1, the J gene TRBJ2-3; possibly TRBD1 or TRBD2 for D (5 bases each). Trimming took off 0 bases at V and 4 bases at J, with 12 bases between the two ends. The CDR3 is 15 residues long. CDR1 and CDR2 (germline): SGHRS, YFSETQ. CDR3: CASSLDLRGADTQYF. As DNA, the CDR3 is TGCGCCAGCAGCTTGGACCTACGGGGCGCAGATACGCAGTATTTT.

This clonotype was counted between two and nine times. V is TRBV9 and J is TRBJ2-7; D not resolved. The CDR3 totals 15 residues. Deletions cut 1 base from V and 2 bases from J, with 13 bases between. CDR1 is SGDLS, CDR2 YYNGEE, per germline. DNA of the CDR3: TGTGCCAGCAGCGTAATGGGCCACCCTACCTACGAGCAGTACTTC. Amino acid sequence: CASSVMGHPTYEQYF.

J is TRBJ2-2 and V is TRBV20-1; D gene uncertain. Trimming removed 4 bases at V and 4 bases at J, with 10 bases between. The germline V gene encodes CDR1 DFQATT and CDR2 SNEGSKA (reference sequence). The CDR3 is 13 amino acids. This CDR3 is CSATTHFTGELFF. As DNA, the CDR3 is TGCAGTGCTACCACCCACTTCACCGGGGAGCTGTTTTTT.

This clonotype appeared many times. The chain couples TRBV20-1 to TRBJ2-1, with 10 bases aligning to TRBD2. This CDR3 spans 13 amino acids. The V segment lost 8 bases and the J segment 2 bases; nucleotides outside the gene matches: 3. Germline V gene sequence: CDR1 DFQATT, CDR2 SNEGSKA (reference sequence). CDR3 sequence: CSSSGRTYNEQFF. Written as DNA, the CDR3 is TGCAGTAGTAGCGGGAGGACCTACAATGAGCAGTTCTTC.

This clonotype was counted only a few times. V gene TRBV12-3 or TRBV12-4 combines with J gene TRBJ1-4; D uncertain. The length of the CDR3 is 13 residues. Trimming removed 6 bases at V and 7 bases at J, with 12 bases between. This CDR3 is CASRRTQREKLFF. The CDR3 region has the DNA TGTGCCAGCAGACGTACACAGCGTGAAAAACTGTTTTTT.

Concerning this clonotype: This may be a read error, as it is one base from a much larger clone. The chain is built from TRBV25-1 and TRBJ1-2; D unresolved. The CDR3 contains 15 residues. Germline assignment: CDR1 MGHDK and CDR2 SYGVNS. The CDR3 reads CASSPPASPGYDYTF. Here the CDR3 DNA reads TGTGCCAGCAGCCCCCCGGCGAGCCCCGGCTATGACTACACCTTC.

The table lists this clonotype with many counts. A read error may produce the germline difference seen at one junction end. The chain links TRBV6-1 to TRBJ1-6; TRBD1 might be the D (5 bases). This CDR3 contains 17 residues. Germline V gene sequence: CDR1 MNHNS, CDR2 SASEGT. Here the CDR3 reads CASSEVRDRGRPSPLHF. CDR3 in DNA: TGTGCCAGCAGCGAAGTCCGGGACCGTGGTCGTCCGTCACCCCTCCACTTT.

The chain uses TRBV6-5 and TRBJ1-1; no firm D call. The V end was cut by 4 bases, the J end by 4 bases, with 7 bases between. Germline CDR1 MNHEY, CDR2 SVGAGI. The CDR3 consists of 12 residues. This CDR3 is CASSWVGTEAFF. The CDR3, as DNA: TGTGCCAGCAGTTGGGTCGGCACTGAAGCTTTCTTT.

This clonotype was counted only a few times. This chain uses TRBV6-1 with TRBJ1-1, with D tentatively TRBD1 (6 bases). The V end lost 5 bases, the J end lost 1 base, and 14 bases lay between the germline ends. The CDR3 sequence is 15 residues long. The V gene's germline CDR1 is MNHNS and CDR2 SASEGT. The CDR3 nucleotides read TGTGCCAGCAGTCCAATGGGACATCCGAACACTGAAGCTTTCTTT. Its translation is CASSPMGHPNTEAFF.

The chain employs TRBV30 and TRBJ1-2; D uncertain. This CDR3 comprises 14 residues. CDR1 GTSNPN and CDR2 SVGIG come from the germline V gene (reference sequence). Trimming cost V 0 bases and J 1 base, with 9 bases left between them. CDR3 loop: CAWSVSRSNYGYTF. In nucleotides, the CDR3 is TGTGCCTGGAGTGTAAGTCGCAGTAACTATGGCTACACCTTC.

V usage is TRBV6-1 and J usage is TRBJ2-5; 9 bases are a match to TRBD1. With V trimmed by 9 bases and J by 1 base, 3 bases remained unmatched. The CDR3 loop spans 13 amino acids. Germline-derived CDR1 and CDR2 are MNHNS and SASEGT. The CDR3 sequence: CARDRGFQETQYF. The CDR3, as DNA: TGTGCCAGGGACAGGGGTTTCCAAGAGACCCAGTACTTC.

This clonotype has a handful of counts. This chain joins TRBV6-5 and TRBJ1-1, with D unresolved. V was clipped by 2 bases and J by 1 base, with 8 bases between them. The length of the CDR3 is 14 residues. Per the germline V gene, CDR1 is MNHEY and CDR2 is SVGAGI. The chain's CDR3 is CASSYGNGNTEAFF. CDR3 bases: TGTGCCAGCAGTTACGGAAACGGGAACACTGAAGCTTTCTTT.

This clonotype was found many times. The J gene is TRBJ1-3, the V gene TRBV19, with D possibly being TRBD1 (5 bases). Per the germline V gene, CDR1 is LNHDA and CDR2 is SQIVND (reference sequence). The ends were cut back, 7 bases at V and 2 bases at J, with 12 bases in the middle. The CDR3 totals 14 residues. The CDR3 DNA follows: TGTGCCAGTACCCTACCGACAGCTGGAAACACCATATATTTT. This codes for CASTLPTAGNTIYF.

This clonotype was found many times. The chain carries TRBV19 and TRBJ1-5; D remains unclear. The CDR3 loop spans 13 amino acids. In germline, CDR1 is LNHDA, CDR2 SQIVND (reference sequence). Trimming removed 7 bases from V and 4 bases from J, with 11 bases in between. The CDR3 sequence is CASNPGKNQPQHF. In DNA, the CDR3 is TGTGCCAGTAATCCGGGAAAGAATCAGCCCCAGCATTTT.

On this clonotype: This may be a read error: a much more frequent sequence differs by one nucleotide. CDR3 protein: CASSSPGGNGCTF. CDR3 nucleotides: TGCGCCAGCAGCTCGCCCGGGGGCAATGGCTGCACCTTC. V gene TRBV5-1 combines with J gene TRBJ1-2; a possible D gene is TRBD1 (6 bases). CDR3 size: 13 residues. In germline, CDR1 is SGHRS, CDR2 YFSETQ.